This TCR beta chain is drawn from a study of T cell responses to AZD1222 COVID-19 vaccine. Study-wide results and caveats: Following two doses of AZD1222, Spike-specific TCR breadth and depth rose.

Profiled with immunoSEQ multiplex PCR; TCRdb holds only in-frame clones, not every one. The table shows about 160,000 clones, with 91% occurring only once. With respect to this clone: The antigen is undetermined.

Sequenced here: peripheral blood, sampled on day 0 of AZD1222 vaccination. The sequence derives from an adult in good health.

The CDR3 sequence is CASRRTDRGGGYTF. The CDR3 nucleotides are TGTGCCAGCAGACGGACGGACAGGGGTGGTGGCTACACCTTC. The rearrangement joins TRBV6-5 to TRBJ1-2, with 9 positions matching TRBD1. Germline CDR1 and CDR2: MNHEY and SVGAGI. V trimming: 6 bases; J trimming: 7 bases; junction bases outside the gene matches: 9. The CDR3 is 14 residues long.